The 15 T cell receptor beta chains in this list originate from one sample, sequenced in a study of blood T cells in healthy people across ages (dated by TCRdb to 2015 to 2017). The protocol used for the library was 5' RACE. The sequencer was an Illumina HiSeq 2500. The second PCR ran for about 6 to 12 cycles and used a J-beta primer mix along with a sample-barcoded 5' primer. TCRdb reanalyzed the raw reads on its own, using fastp at Q25 for trimming and MiXCR for clone calling, and kept in-frame beta chains. Merged by CDR3 protein, the rows form single entries marked with the most common genes and DNA. The sample table lists some 1.4 million distinct CDR3 sequences, 42% of them with a count of one. The ten most abundant clones make up 6.5% to 10% of the sample. What was sequenced was blood. Every receptor here comes from a woman aged 18-29 years in good health.

This chain links TRBV29-1 with TRBJ1-2, with 11 bases identical to TRBD1. The CDR3 spans 14 residues. Per the germline V gene, CDR1 is SQVTM and CDR2 is ANQGSEA. Unmatched junction bases numbered 3, after V lost 4 bases and J lost 2 bases. This CDR3 is CSVARDRGNYGYTF. CDR3 coding DNA: TGCAGCGTTGCGCGGGACAGGGGGAACTATGGCTACACCTTC.

The chain is built from TRBV5-1 and TRBJ1-2; 7 bases agree with TRBD1. V was clipped by 3 bases and J by 4 bases; unmatched bases: 15. Per germline, CDR1 SGHRS and CDR2 YFSETQ. There are 17 residues in the CDR3. Here the CDR3 reads CASSSSNSRQGRYGYTF. The CDR3 DNA is TGCGCCAGCAGCTCCTCTAATTCCAGACAGGGACGCTATGGCTACACCTTC.

This chain uses TRBV18 with TRBJ2-6; D is tentatively TRBD1 or TRBD2 (5 bases each). The CDR3 is made up of 18 amino acids. Germline CDR1 and CDR2: KGHSH and LQKENI. V shed 1 base and J shed 0 bases, with 13 bases lying between them. The chain's CDR3 is CASSPLRGDRSGANVLTF. The CDR3, as DNA: TGTGCCAGCTCACCACTACGAGGGGATCGCTCTGGGGCCAACGTCCTGACTTTC.

V is TRBV28 and J is TRBJ1-2; 10 bases map to TRBD1. Losses at the gene ends were 5 bases for V and 6 bases for J; bases not matched to a gene: 12. The germline gives CDR1 MDHEN, CDR2 SYDVKM. The CDR3 is made up of 16 amino acids. CDR3: CASSGLTAGTGDGYTF. Written as DNA, the CDR3 is TGTGCCAGCAGTGGACTGACAGCCGGGACAGGGGATGGCTACACCTTC.

The chain carries TRBV5-1 and TRBJ2-7; 9 bases agree with TRBD2. V lost 3 bases to trimming and J lost 7 bases; unmatched junction nucleotides: 5. CDR3 length equals 13 residues. Germline lookup yields CDR1 SGHRS and CDR2 YFSETQ. In DNA form, the CDR3 reads TGCGCCAGCAGCTCTCCTGGACTAGCGGAGCAGTACTTC. It codes for CASSSPGLAEQYF.

With respect to this clonotype: One junction end disagrees with the germline gene, perhaps due to a read error. The CDR3 reads CASGFGRGEANVLTF. The CDR3 DNA reads as TGTGCCAGCGGCTTCGGCAGGGGTGAGGCCAACGTCCTGACTTTC. J is TRBJ2-6 and V is TRBV7-9, with a possible D match to TRBD1 (6 bases). This CDR3 is 15 amino acids long. From germline, CDR1 is SEHNR and CDR2 FQNEAQ (reference sequence). Full variable domain (rest looked up from reference TRBV7-9 and TRBJ2-6): DTGVSQNPRHKITKRGQNVTFRCDPISEHNRLYWYRQTLGQGPEFLTYFQNEAQLEKSRLLSDRFSAERPKGSFSTLEIQRTEQGDSAMYLCASGFGRGEANVLTFGAGSRLTVL.

The chain is built from TRBV3-1 and TRBJ2-5; 8 bases are a match to TRBD2. From germline, CDR1 is LGHDT and CDR2 YNNKEL (reference sequence). This CDR3 is 15 amino acids long. Germline trimming cut 4 bases from V and 11 bases from J; bases unmatched to any gene: 15. CDR3: CASSRGGLETNEQYF. The CDR3 DNA sequence: TGTGCCAGCAGCCGAGGGGGACTAGAGACGAATGAGCAGTACTTC.

This clonotype turned up a few times. The chain is built from TRBV27 and TRBJ1-2, with a weak D call TRBD1 (5 bases). The CDR3 contains 13 residues. V gave up 3 bases and J gave up 6 bases, with 11 bases separating them. Per the germline V gene, CDR1 is MNHEY and CDR2 is SMNVEV (reference sequence). As DNA, the CDR3 is TGTGCCAGCAGTTTCTCCGGGGGGGATGGCTACACCTTC. This translates into CASSFSGGDGYTF.

The chain joins TRBV4-1 to TRBJ1-5; TRBD1 might be the D (6 bases). Germline values: CDR1 MGHRA, CDR2 YSYEKL. V lost 4 bases to trimming and J lost 0 bases, with 16 bases between them. CDR3 length: 17 residues. CDR3 nucleotides: TGCGCCAGCAGCCGAACCTCCGGGACATCTAGCAATCAGCCCCAGCATTTT. This translates into CASSRTSGTSSNQPQHF.

Comment on this clonotype: Its ends do not fully match the called genes, so a read error is possible. V and J are TRBV20-1 and TRBJ2-1; TRBD2 matches 13 bases. This CDR3 comprises 15 residues. Germline CDR1 and CDR2: DFQATT and SNEGSKA (reference sequence). The CDR3 DNA is TGCAATGCTAGAACACTAGCGGGGGGGCTGAATGAGCAGTTCTTC. Residues: CNARTLAGGLNEQFF.

The chain has TRBV2 and TRBJ1-1; no definite D call. Trimming removed 2 bases from V and 0 bases from J, with 13 bases in between. This CDR3 has 16 residues. Germline values: CDR1 SNHLY, CDR2 FYNNEI. CDR3 loop: CASSEILGTLNTEAFF. DNA of the CDR3: TGTGCCAGCAGTGAAATCCTGGGCACGTTGAACACTGAAGCTTTCTTT. The complete variable domain, with remaining parts taken from reference TRBV2 and TRBJ1-1, reads EPEVTQTPSHQVTQMGQEVILRCVPISNHLYFYWYRQILGQKVEFLVSFYNNEISEKSEIFDDQFSVERPDGSNFTLKIRSTKLEDSAMYFCASSEILGTLNTEAFFGQGTRLTVV.

This clonotype turned up a few times. This chain connects TRBV29-1 to TRBJ2-2, with 10 bases identical to TRBD1. The germline gives CDR1 SQVTM, CDR2 ANQGSEA. This CDR3 has 12 amino acids. V shed 7 bases, J shed 8 bases, and the junction held 4 bases outside the gene matches. The CDR3 sequence: CSGTGGTGELFF. As DNA, the CDR3 is TGCAGCGGGACAGGGGGGACTGGGGAGCTGTTTTTT.

The chain carries TRBV24-1 and TRBJ2-1, with D possibly being TRBD2 (5 bases). V lost 1 base and J lost 7, with 7 bases in between. CDR1 KGHDR and CDR2 SFDVKD come from the germline V gene. The CDR3 has 13 amino acids. CDR3: CATSDLSGNEQFF. For the CDR3, the DNA is TGTGCCACCAGTGATTTATCGGGGAATGAGCAGTTCTTC.

The V and J genes are TRBV12-3 or TRBV12-4 and TRBJ2-1, with 9 bases identical to TRBD2. The trim removed 6 bases at V and 3 bases at J, leaving 6 bases unmatched. The CDR3 contains 15 residues. Written as DNA, the CDR3 is TGTGCCAGCAGGGGCGCGACTAGCGGCTACAATGAGCAGTTCTTC. Amino acid sequence: CASRGATSGYNEQFF.

The chain carries TRBV7-8 and TRBJ2-4, with D possibly matching TRBD2 (7 bases). This CDR3 is built from 15 residues. Per the germline V gene, CDR1 is SGHVS and CDR2 is FQNEAQ. Trimming removed 4 bases from V and 13 bases from J, with 23 bases in between. CDR3 amino acids: CASSSRGALLREQYF. The DNA of the CDR3 is TGTGCCAGCAGCTCCCGGGGGGCCTTACTGAGGGAGCAGTACTTC. The full variable domain, with the rest looked up from reference TRBV7-8 and TRBJ2-4, is GAGVSQSPRYKVAKRGQDVALRCDPISGHVSLFWYQQALGQGPEFLTYFQNEAQLDKSGLPSDRFFAERPEGSVSTLKIQRTQQEDSAVYLCASSSRGALLREQYFGAGTRLSVL.